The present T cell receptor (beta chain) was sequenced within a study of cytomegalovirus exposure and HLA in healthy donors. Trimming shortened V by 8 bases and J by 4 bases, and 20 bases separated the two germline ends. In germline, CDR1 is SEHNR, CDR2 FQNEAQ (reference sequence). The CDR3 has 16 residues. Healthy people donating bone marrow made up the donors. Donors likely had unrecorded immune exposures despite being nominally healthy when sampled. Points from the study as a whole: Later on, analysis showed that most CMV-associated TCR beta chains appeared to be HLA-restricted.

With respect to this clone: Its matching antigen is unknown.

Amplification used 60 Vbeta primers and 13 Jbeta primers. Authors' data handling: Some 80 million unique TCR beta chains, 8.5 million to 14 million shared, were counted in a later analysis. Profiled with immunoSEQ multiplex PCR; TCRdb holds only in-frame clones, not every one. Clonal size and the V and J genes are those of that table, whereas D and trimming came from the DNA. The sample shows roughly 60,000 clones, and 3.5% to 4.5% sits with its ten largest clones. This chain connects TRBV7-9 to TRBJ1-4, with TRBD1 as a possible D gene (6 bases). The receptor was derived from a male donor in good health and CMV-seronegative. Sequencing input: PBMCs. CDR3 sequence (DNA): TGTGCCAGCCGGGACATCTATGGAGGTGGTAATGAAAAACTGTTTTTT. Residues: CASRDIYGGGNEKLFF. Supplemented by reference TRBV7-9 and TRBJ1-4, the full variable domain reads DTGVSQNPRHKITKRGQNVTFRCDPISEHNRLYWYRQTLGQGPEFLTYFQNEAQLEKSRLLSDRFSAERPKGSFSTLEIQRTEQGDSAMYLCASRDIYGGGNEKLFFGSGTQLSVL.